This is a list of T cell receptor beta chains from one sample in a study of T cell responses to AZD1222 COVID-19 vaccine. Sequencing used immunoSEQ multiplex PCR; TCRdb keeps in-frame clones, though not all of them. The sample has some 140,000 clones, around 90% seen once. The sample consisted of peripheral blood, taken 28 days after the second AZD1222 dose. The receptor set was obtained from an adult who received the AZD1222 COVID-19 vaccine. Each CDR3 is given without its conserved first and last residue.

V | CDR3
TRBV5-1 | ASSLVDREATEAF
TRBV7-2 | ASGDRSGNTIY
TRBV5-1 | ASSISGTGTQPQH
TRBV4-1 | ASSLGRNSNQPQH
TRBV7-2 | ASSVYAGTVNTEAF
TRBV5-5 | ASSARDFNSRELF
TRBV30 | AWSVVRGQVGYT
TRBV7-9 | ASSSMDRATEAF
TRBV1 | TSSPSDETLRALSYEQY
TRBV10-3 | AISEGQETQY
TRBV27 | ASSLHRGEKLF
TRBV27 | ASSLGLAGWDEQF
TRBV15 | ATSSRAYSNQPQH
TRBV7-9 | ASSLTASSYGYT
TRBV5-4 | ASSADTYTGELF
TRBV30 | AWSRLGNQPQH
TRBV5-1 | ASSFDFTGELF
TRBV29-1 | SVSRTGASTDTQY
TRBV28 | ASSSGQGGGMNTEAF
TRBV29-1 | SVQDQTNEQF
TRBV28 | ASSRDSNQPQH
TRBV12-5 | ASARAPGELF
TRBV29-1 | SVVDPTSEAF
TRBV6-1 | ASHPGQSNYGYT
TRBV3-1/TRBV3-2 | ASSQRGGNQPQH
TRBV5-5 | ASSLSSTNYGYT
TRBV7-9 | AEGGTSGYNEQF
TRBV27 | ASTQIGGGYNEQF
TRBV7-8 | ASSSGPYEQY
TRBV28 | ASRRLYSSYNEQF
TRBV7-2 | ASSPRLSSYEQY
TRBV3-1/TRBV3-2 | ASSQVGQVAGEQETQY
TRBV2 | ASSSGTIGNTIY
TRBV10-3 | AISEGGPSSVGTDTQY
TRBV14 | ASSLSTMGLAGYLFSEQY
TRBV7-2 | ASSSLAGGFAQY
TRBV5-4 | ASSLAPGRLDSPLH
TRBV11-3 | ASSLYGTGIYEQY
TRBV7-2 | ASSQSGTNYNEQF
TRBV18 | ASSPPTGMNTEAF
TRBV7-9 | ASSIQGLGTEAF
TRBV6-2/TRBV6-3 | ASSYHLSGGAKETQY
TRBV12-3/TRBV12-4 | ASSYYNSPLH
TRBV3-1/TRBV3-2 | ASSQFGQLGNTIY
TRBV6-5 | ASSLKPGLAGTQY
TRBV5-1 | ASSLGWSNYGYT
TRBV28 | ATRQGVLSVNQPQH
TRBV5-5 | ASSNGQLPSYNEQF
TRBV11-2 | ASSPGHQNEKLF
TRBV6-2/TRBV6-3 | ASSPLAGGQIEQF
TRBV7-2 | ASSPGGQFYGYT
TRBV6-5 | ASRGVSKETQY
TRBV7-8 | ASSPLAGAYNEQF
TRBV4-2 | ASSQGDRGGTEAF
TRBV29-1 | SVQRQFEAF
TRBV28 | ASSQTGISYEQY
TRBV6-1 | ASSDRNTEAF